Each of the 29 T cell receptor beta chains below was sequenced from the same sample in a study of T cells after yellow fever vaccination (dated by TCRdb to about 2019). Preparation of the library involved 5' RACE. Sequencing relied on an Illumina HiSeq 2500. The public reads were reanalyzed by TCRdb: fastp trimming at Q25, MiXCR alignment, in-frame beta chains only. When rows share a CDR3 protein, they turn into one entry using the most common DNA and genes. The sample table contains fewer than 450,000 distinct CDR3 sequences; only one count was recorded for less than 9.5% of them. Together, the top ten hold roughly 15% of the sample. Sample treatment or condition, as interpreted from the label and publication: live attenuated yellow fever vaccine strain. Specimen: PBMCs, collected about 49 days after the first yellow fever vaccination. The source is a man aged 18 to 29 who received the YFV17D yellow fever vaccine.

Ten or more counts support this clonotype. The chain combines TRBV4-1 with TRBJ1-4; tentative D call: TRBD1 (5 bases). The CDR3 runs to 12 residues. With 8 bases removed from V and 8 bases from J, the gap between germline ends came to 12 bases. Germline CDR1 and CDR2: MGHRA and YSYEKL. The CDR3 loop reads CASSIGVEKLFF. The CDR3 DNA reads TGCGCCAGCTCTATAGGGGTGGAAAAACTGTTTTTT.

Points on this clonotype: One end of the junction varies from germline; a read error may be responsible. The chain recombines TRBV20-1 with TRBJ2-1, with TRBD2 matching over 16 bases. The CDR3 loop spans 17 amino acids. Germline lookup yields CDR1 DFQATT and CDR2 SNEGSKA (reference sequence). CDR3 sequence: CCAPGTSGGAPRDEQFF. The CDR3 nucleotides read TGCTGTGCCCCAGGGACTAGCGGGGGGGCCCCACGGGATGAGCAGTTCTTC.

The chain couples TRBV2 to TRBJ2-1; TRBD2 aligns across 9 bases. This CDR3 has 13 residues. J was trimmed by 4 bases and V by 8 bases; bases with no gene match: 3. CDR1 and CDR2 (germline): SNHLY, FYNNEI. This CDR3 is CASGSGGYNEQFF. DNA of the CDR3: TGTGCCAGCGGAAGCGGGGGGTACAATGAGCAGTTCTTC.

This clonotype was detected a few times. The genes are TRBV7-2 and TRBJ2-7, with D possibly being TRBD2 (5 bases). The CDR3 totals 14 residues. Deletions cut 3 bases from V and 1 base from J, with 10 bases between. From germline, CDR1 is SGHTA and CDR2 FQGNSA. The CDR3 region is CASSFSDFSYEQYF. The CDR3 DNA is TGTGCCAGCAGCTTCTCGGACTTTTCCTACGAGCAGTACTTC.

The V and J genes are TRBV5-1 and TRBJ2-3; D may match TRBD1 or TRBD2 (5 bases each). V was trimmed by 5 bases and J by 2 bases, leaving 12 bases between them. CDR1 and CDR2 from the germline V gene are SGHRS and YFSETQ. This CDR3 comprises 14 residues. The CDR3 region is CASSGGVPTDTQYF. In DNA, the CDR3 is TGCGCCAGCAGTGGGGGTGTTCCCACAGATACGCAGTATTTT.

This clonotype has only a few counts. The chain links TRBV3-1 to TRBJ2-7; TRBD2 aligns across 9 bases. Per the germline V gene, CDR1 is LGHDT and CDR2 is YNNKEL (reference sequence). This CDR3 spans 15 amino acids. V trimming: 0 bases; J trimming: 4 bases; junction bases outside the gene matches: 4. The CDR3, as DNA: TGTGCCAGCAGCCAAGATACAGCGGGGGGTTACGAGCAGTACGTC. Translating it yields CASSQDTAGGYEQYV.

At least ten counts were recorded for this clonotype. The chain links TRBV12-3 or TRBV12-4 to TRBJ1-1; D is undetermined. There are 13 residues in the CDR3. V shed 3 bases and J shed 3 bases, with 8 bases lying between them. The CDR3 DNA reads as TGTGCCAGCAGTTTGGAGGGTGACACTGAAGCTTTCTTT. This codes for CASSLEGDTEAFF.

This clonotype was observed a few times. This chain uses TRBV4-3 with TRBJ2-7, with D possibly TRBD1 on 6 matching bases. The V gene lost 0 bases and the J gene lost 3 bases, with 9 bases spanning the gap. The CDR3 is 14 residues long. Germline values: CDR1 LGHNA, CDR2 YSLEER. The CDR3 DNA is TGCGCCAGCAGCCAAGAGGACAGAAGCTACGAGCAGTACTTC. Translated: CASSQEDRSYEQYF.

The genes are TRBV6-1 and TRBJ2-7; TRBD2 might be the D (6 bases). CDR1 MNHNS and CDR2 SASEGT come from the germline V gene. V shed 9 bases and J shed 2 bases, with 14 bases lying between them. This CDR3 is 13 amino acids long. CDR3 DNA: TGTGCCAGTGGGGCTAGCGAGGCCTACGAGCAGTACTTC. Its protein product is CASGASEAYEQYF.

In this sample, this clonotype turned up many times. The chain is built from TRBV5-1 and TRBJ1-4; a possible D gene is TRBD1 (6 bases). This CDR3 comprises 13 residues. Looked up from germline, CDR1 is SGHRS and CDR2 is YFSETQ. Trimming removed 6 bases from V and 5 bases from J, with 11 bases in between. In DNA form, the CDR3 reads TGCGCCAGCATGGCGCAGGGGAATGAAAAACTGTTTTTT. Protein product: CASMAQGNEKLFF. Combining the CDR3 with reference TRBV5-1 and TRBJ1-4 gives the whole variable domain KAGVTQTPRYLIKTRGQQVTLSCSPISGHRSVSWYQQTPGQGLQFLFEYFSETQRNKGNFPGRFSGRQFSNSRSEMNVSTLELGDSALYLCASMAQGNEKLFFGSGTQLSVL.

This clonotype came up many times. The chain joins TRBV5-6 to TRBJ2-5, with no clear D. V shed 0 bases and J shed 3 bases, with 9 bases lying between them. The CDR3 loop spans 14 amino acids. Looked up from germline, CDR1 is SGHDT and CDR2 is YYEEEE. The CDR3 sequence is CASSLAGPKETQYF. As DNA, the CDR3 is TGTGCCAGCAGCTTGGCGGGCCCCAAAGAGACCCAGTACTTC.

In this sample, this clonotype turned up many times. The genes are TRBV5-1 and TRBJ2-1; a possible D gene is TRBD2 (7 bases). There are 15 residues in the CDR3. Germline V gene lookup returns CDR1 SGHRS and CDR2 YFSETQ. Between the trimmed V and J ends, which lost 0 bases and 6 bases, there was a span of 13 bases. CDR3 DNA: TGCGCCAGCAGCTTGGAGGGGGGGCCTAGCAATGAGCAGTTCTTC. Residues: CASSLEGGPSNEQFF.

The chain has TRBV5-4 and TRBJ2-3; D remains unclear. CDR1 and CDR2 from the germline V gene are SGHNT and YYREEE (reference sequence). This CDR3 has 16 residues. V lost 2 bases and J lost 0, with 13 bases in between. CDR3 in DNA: TGTGCCAGCAGCTTACAGAAAGCCCCTAGCACAGATACGCAGTATTTT. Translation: CASSLQKAPSTDTQYF.

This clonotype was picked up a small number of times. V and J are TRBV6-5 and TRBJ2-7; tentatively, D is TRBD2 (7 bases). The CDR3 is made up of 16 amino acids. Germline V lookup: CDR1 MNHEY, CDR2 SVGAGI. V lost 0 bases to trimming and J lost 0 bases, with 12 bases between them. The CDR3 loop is CASSYSGGGPSYEQYF. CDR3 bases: TGTGCCAGCAGTTACTCTGGCGGGGGCCCCTCCTACGAGCAGTACTTC.

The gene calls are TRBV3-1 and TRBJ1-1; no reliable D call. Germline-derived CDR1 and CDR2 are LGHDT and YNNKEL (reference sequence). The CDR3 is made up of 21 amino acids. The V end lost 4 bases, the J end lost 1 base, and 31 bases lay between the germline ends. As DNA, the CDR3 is TGTGCCAGCAGCCTCCCAAAGGGCGGCGTAAGGGCCAAGTTGGGGAACACTGAAGCTTTCTTT. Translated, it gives CASSLPKGGVRAKLGNTEAFF.

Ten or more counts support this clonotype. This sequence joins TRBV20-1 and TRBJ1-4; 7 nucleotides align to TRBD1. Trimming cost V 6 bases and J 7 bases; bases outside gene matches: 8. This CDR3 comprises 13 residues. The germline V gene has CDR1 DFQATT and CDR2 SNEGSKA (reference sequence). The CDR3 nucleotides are TGCAGTGCCACAGGGGAATGGGGTGAAAAACTGTTTTTT. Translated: CSATGEWGEKLFF.

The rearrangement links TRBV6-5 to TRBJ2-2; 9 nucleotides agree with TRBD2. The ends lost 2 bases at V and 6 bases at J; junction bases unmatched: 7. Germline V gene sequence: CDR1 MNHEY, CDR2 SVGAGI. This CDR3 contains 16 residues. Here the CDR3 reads CASSYGTSILSGELFF. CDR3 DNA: TGTGCCAGCAGTTACGGGACTAGCATTTTGTCCGGGGAGCTGTTTTTT.

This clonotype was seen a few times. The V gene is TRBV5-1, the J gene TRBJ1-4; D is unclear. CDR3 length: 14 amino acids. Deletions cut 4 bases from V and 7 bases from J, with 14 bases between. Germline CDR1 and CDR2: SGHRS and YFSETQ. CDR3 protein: CASSPLPRGEKLFF. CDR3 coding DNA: TGCGCCAGCAGCCCCCTACCGCGGGGTGAAAAACTGTTTTTT. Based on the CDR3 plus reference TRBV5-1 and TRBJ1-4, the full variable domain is KAGVTQTPRYLIKTRGQQVTLSCSPISGHRSVSWYQQTPGQGLQFLFEYFSETQRNKGNFPGRFSGRQFSNSRSEMNVSTLELGDSALYLCASSPLPRGEKLFFGSGTQLSVL.

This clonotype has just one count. CDR3 coding DNA: TGTGCCAGCAGCTGGCCCGGGCAGTCGAACTATGGCTACACCTTC. Protein sequence: CASSWPGQSNYGYTF. The chain is built from TRBV5-4 and TRBJ1-2, with D uncertain. V lost 3 bases and J 2 bases, leaving 14 bases between the germline ends. CDR1 and CDR2 (germline): SGHNT, YYREEE (reference sequence). CDR3 length: 15 amino acids.

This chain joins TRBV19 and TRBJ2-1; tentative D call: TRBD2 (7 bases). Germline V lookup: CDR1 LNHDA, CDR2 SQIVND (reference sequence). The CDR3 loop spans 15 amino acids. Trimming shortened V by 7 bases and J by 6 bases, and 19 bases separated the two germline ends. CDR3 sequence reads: CASTGGLAVGNEQFF. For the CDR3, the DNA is TGTGCCAGTACCGGGGGGCTGGCGGTGGGCAATGAGCAGTTCTTC. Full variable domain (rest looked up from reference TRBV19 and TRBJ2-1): DGGITQSPKYLFRKEGQNVTLSCEQNLNHDAMYWYRQDPGQGLRLIYYSQIVNDFQKGDIAEGYSVSREKKESFPLTVTSAQKNPTAFYLCASTGGLAVGNEQFFGPGTRLTVL.

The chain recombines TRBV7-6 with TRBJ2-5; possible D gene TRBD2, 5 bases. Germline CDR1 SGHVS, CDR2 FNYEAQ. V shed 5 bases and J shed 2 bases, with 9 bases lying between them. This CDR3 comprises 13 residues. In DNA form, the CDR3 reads TGTGCCAGCAGCGTCCGGGAACAAGAGACCCAGTACTTC. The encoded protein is CASSVREQETQYF.

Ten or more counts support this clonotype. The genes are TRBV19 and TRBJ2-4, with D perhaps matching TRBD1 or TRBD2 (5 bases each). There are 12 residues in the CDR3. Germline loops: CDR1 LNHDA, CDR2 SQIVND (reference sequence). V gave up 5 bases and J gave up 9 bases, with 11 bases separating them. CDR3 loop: CASSSRDGIQYF. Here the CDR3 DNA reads TGTGCCAGTAGTTCGAGGGACGGCATTCAGTACTTC.

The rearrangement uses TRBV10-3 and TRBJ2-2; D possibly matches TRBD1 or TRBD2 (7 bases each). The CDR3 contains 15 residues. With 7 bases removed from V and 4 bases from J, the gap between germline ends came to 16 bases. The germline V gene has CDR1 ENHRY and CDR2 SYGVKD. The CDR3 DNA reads TGTGCCATCAACCCAGGGGGGGGAAGCACCGGGGAGCTGTTTTTT. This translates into CAINPGGGSTGELFF.

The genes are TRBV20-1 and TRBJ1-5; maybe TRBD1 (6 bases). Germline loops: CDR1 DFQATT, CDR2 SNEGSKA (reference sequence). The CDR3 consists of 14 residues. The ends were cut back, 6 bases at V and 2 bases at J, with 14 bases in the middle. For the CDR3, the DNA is TGCAGTGCCGAGGGGGGCGCGGGCAATCAGCCCCAGCATTTT. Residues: CSAEGGAGNQPQHF.

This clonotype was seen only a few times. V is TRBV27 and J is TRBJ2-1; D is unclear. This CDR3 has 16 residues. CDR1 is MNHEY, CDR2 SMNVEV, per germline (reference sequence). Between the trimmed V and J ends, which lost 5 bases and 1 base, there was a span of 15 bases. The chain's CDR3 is CASSPGTALSYNEQFF. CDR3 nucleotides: TGTGCCAGCAGTCCCGGAACAGCACTATCCTACAATGAGCAGTTCTTC.

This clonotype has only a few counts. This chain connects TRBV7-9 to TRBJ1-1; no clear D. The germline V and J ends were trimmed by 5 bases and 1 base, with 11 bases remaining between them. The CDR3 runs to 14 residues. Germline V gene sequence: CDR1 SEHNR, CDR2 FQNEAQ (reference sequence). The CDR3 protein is CASSPTNTNTEAFF. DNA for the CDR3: TGTGCCAGCAGCCCCACGAACACGAACACTGAAGCTTTCTTT.

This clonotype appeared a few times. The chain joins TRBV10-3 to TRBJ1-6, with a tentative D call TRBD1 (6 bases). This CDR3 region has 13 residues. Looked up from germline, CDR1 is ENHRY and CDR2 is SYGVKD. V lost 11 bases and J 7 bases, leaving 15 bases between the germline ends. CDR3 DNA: TGTGCCTTCACAGGGCAGTTAAATTCACCCCTCCACTTT. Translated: CAFTGQLNSPLHF.

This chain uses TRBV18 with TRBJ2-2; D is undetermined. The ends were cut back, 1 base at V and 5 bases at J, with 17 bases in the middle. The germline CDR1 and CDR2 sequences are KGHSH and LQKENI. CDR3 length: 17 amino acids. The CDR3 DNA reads TGTGCCAGCTCACCACGTCTCGGTAGGGTAGAAACCGGGGAGCTGTTTTTT. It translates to CASSPRLGRVETGELFF. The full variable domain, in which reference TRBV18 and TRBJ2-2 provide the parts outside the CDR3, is NAGVMQNPRHLVRRRGQEARLRCSPMKGHSHVYWYRQLPEEGLKFMVYLQKENIIDESGMPKERFSAEFPKEGPSILRIQQVVRGDSAAYFCASSPRLGRVETGELFFGEGSRLTVL.

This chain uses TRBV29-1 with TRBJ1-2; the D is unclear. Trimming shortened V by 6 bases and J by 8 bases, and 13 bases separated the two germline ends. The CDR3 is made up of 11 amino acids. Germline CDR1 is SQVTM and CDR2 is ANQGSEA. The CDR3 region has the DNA TGCAGCGTCGGGAGTGGGGAAGGCTACACCTTC. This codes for CSVGSGEGYTF.